This is a list of T cell receptor beta chains from one sample in a study of T cell repertoires in cytomegalovirus infection. The antigens of these receptors remain unknown. TCRdb recomputed calls from the reads with MiXCR, one row per CDR3 protein. The sample includes approximately 470,000 distinct CDR3 sequences, 40% to 50% seen only once; the top ten take about 39%. The material sequenced was cultured PBMCs, taken from culture after CMV antigen stimulation. The receptors originated from a human donor in good health (CMV status not recorded). Some clones in this sample may be carry-over from other donors' samples. The CDR3 runs from the conserved cysteine through the conserved F or W. Fields, in order: clone size, J gene, D gene, V gene, CDR3 DNA, CDR3 protein. The D gene is left open where the match is weak. Not every row has a clone size; where given, it reads once, few, many or a size class.

- | TRBJ2-3 | TRBD1 | TRBV6-6 | TGTGCCAGCAGTTACCCGCTTGGGACAGAAAAGCCCCTAGTCACAGATACGCAGTATTTT | CASSYPLGTEKPLVTDTQYF
- | TRBJ2-6 | - | TRBV11-2 | TGTGCCAGCAGAGCGACCCAAGCTCCGGGGGGGGCCAACGTCCTGACTTTC | CASRATQAPGGANVLTF
- | TRBJ2-5 | - | TRBV20-1 | TGCAGTGCTAGAGATCGCGGGGTGGCCCAGTACTTC | CSARDRGVAQYF
few | TRBJ2-1 | - | TRBV7-2 | TGTGCCAGCAGCTTAGTGCTAGCCAACAATGAGCAGTTCTTC | CASSLVLANNEQFF
few | TRBJ1-6 | TRBD1 | TRBV7-2 | TGTGCCAGCAGCTACGGGACAGACAGAAATTCACCCCTCCACTTT | CASSYGTDRNSPLHF
- | TRBJ2-6 | - | TRBV5-6 | TGTGCCAGCAGCTTGGGAACAGGGACTGCCGGGGCCAACGTCCTGACTTTC | CASSLGTGTAGANVLTF
- | TRBJ2-2 | - | TRBV10-3 | TGTGCCATCAGATCCAACACCGGGGAGCTGTTTTTT | CAIRSNTGELFF
- | TRBJ1-5 | - | TRBV7-8 | TGTGCCAGCAGCTCGGGACGGGGACGGAGACCCCAGCATTTT | CASSSGRGRRPQHF
few | TRBJ1-1 | - | TRBV7-2 | TGTGCCAGCAGCTTACAGGGGTGGGGCACTGAAGCTTTCTTT | CASSLQGWGTEAFF
- | TRBJ1-1 | - | TRBV5-1 | TGCGCCAGCAGCTTGAACGGCGGGTTGGGGGCTGAAGCTTTCTTT | CASSLNGGLGAEAFF
- | TRBJ1-5 | - | TRBV19 | TGTGCCAGTAATTTGGTCAGCAATCAGCCCCAGCATTTT | CASNLVSNQPQHF
- | TRBJ2-1 | TRBD2 | TRBV7-2 | TGTGCCAGCAGCTTAGTAGGAGCGGGAATGAGGTATGAGCAGTTCTTC | CASSLVGAGMRYEQFF
- | TRBJ2-5 | - | TRBV6-2/TRBV6-3 | TGTGCCAGCAGTGGACGCAGGGGACAAGAGACCCAGTACTTC | CASSGRRGQETQYF
few | TRBJ2-3 | - | TRBV20-1 | TGCAGTGCCCTCCGGGGGCCGCGCACAGATACGCAGTATTTT | CSALRGPRTDTQYF
few | TRBJ1-6 | TRBD1 | TRBV7-2 | TGTGCCAGCAGCCCCCGGACAGGGGCCTCACCCCTCCACTTT | CASSPRTGASPLHF
once | TRBJ2-5 | TRBD1 | TRBV5-8 | TGTGCCAGCAGCCCTGACAGGGGGTATGTCCAAGAGACCCAGTACTTC | CASSPDRGYVQETQYF
- | TRBJ2-3 | TRBD1 | TRBV12-5 | TGTGCTAGTGGTTCCTCGACAGGGGCAGATACGCAGTATTTT | CASGSSTGADTQYF
few | TRBJ2-2 | - | TRBV6-1 | TGTGCCAGCAGTGGTCGAGTCTCCGGGGAGCTGTTTTTT | CASSGRVSGELFF
- | TRBJ2-3 | - | TRBV5-4 | TGTGCCAGCAGCTTCGTCAGGGGCGGCGATACGCAGTATTTT | CASSFVRGGDTQYF
- | TRBJ2-1 | - | TRBV14 | TGTGCCAGCAGCCAAGAGTGCGAGCCTCCTTGTGAGCAGTTCTTC | CASSQECEPPCEQFF
- | TRBJ2-3 | TRBD2 | TRBV6-1 | TGTGCCAGCAGTGAGAGCGGGGAGGATACGCAGTATTTT | CASSESGEDTQYF
- | TRBJ2-2 | TRBD2 | TRBV7-2 | TGTGCCAGCAGCGCGTCGGGACTACTCACCGGGGAGCTGTTTTTT | CASSASGLLTGELFF
- | TRBJ2-5 | TRBD2 | TRBV6-6 | TGTGCCAGCAGTTACTCACTAGCGGGGGGTCAAGAGACCCAGTACTTC | CASSYSLAGGQETQYF
many | TRBJ2-7 | TRBD1 | TRBV7-8 | TGTGCCAGCAGCTTACCCGGACAGGGCTACGAGCAGTACTTC | CASSLPGQGYEQYF
- | TRBJ2-2 | TRBD2 | TRBV5-1 | TGCGCCAGCGGACTAGCGCAGAACACCGGGGAGCTGTTTTTT | CASGLAQNTGELFF
few | TRBJ2-3 | TRBD2 | TRBV7-2 | TGTGCCAGCAGCTTATCCGGGAGGGCTGTCCGCGGTACGCAGTATTTT | CASSLSGRAVRGTQYF
- | TRBJ2-2 | - | TRBV20-1 | TGCAGTGCTAGAGTGACCGCGGACGGGGAGCTGTTTTTT | CSARVTADGELFF
- | TRBJ2-7 | TRBD1 | TRBV10-3 | TGTGCCATCACCCCGGGACAGGGAACCTACGAGCAGTACTTC | CAITPGQGTYEQYF